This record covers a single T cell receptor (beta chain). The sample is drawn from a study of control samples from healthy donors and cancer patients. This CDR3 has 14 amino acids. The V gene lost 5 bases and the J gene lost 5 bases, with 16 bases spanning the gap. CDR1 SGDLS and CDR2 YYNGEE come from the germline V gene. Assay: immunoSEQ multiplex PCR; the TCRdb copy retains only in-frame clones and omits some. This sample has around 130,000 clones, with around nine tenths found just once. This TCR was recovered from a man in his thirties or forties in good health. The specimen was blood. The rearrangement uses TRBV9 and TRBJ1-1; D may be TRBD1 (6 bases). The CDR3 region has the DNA TGTGCCAGCAGTCCAGGGGCTCAGAAGACTGAAGCTTTCTTT. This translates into CASSPGAQKTEAFF.